Listed below are T cell receptor beta chains from one sample, sequenced in a study of graft-versus-host responses after intestinal transplantation. Assay: immunoSEQ multiplex PCR; the TCRdb copy retains only in-frame clones and omits some. This sample carries 11,000 or so clones, just over 90% of them seen once, and the ten largest clones take about 3.3%. Sequenced material: PBMCs, taken 105 days after intestinal transplantation. Receptors originate from a human patient who received an intestinal transplant, so some T cells may come from the graft donor. Both conserved end residues are part of each CDR3. D genes are given only for firm matches. Expanded clones are given a class, and other clones once, few, many or no size at all.

TRBV6-1,.,TRBJ2-1,TRBD1,TGTGCCAGCAGCTTCAGGGGGCCCGATGAGCAGTTCTTC,CASSFRGPDEQFF
TRBV9,.,TRBJ2-1,.,TGTGCCAGCAGCACTAGACTGGAAGGAAATGAGCAGTTCTTC,CASSTRLEGNEQFF
TRBV19,.,TRBJ2-2,.,TGTGCCAGTAGGGGTGGTGGGGATACCGGGGAGCTGTTTTTT,CASRGGGDTGELFF
TRBV30,.,TRBJ1-5,.,TGTGCCTGGACCAGGAAGGGGGAAGGAGGGCAGCCCCAGCATTTT,CAWTRKGEGGQPQHF
TRBV4-2,.,TRBJ2-1,TRBD2,TGTGCCAGCAGCCAAGGGACTAGCGGGGAGGGGAATGAGCAGTTCTTC,CASSQGTSGEGNEQFF
TRBV10-2,.,TRBJ2-4,.,TGCGCCAGCAGTGAGGGGGCCAAAAACATTCAGTACTTC,CASSEGAKNIQYF
TRBV2,.,TRBJ2-3,TRBD2,TGTGCCAGCAGTGGGGGGATAGCGGGAGGGACAGATACGCAGTATTTT,CASSGGIAGGTDTQYF
TRBV7-2,.,TRBJ2-5,TRBD2,TGTGCCAGCAGTCAAAATGGGGCTAGCGGGAGGGAGACCCAGTACTTC,CASSQNGASGRETQYF
TRBV5-1,.,TRBJ2-7,TRBD1,TGCGCCAGCAGCTCCAACCGGGACAGGGGGTTCTCCTACGAGCAGTACTTC,CASSSNRDRGFSYEQYF
TRBV10-1,.,TRBJ2-1,TRBD2,TGCGCCAGCAGTGAGGGTGGTGGCGGGAGTTGGGATGAGCAGTTCTTC,CASSEGGGGSWDEQFF
TRBV28,.,TRBJ1-5,.,TGTGCCAGCAGTTTAGGGCCTATGTATTTT,CASSLGPMYF
TRBV6-6,.,TRBJ2-1,TRBD2,TGTGCCAGCAGTTCCGCGACTAGCGGCGATGAGCAGTTCTTC,CASSSATSGDEQFF
TRBV6-1,.,TRBJ1-1,.,TGTGCCAGCAGTGAGAGAATCAGGGACACTGAAGCTTTCTTT,CASSERIRDTEAFF
TRBV4-1,.,TRBJ2-1,TRBD2,TGCGCCAGCAGAATGACCGGGACTAGGAATTACAATGAGCAGTTCTTC,CASRMTGTRNYNEQFF
TRBV6-5,.,TRBJ2-5,.,TGTGCCAGCAGTTACTTAATCCCAGGACCCCAAGAGACCCAGTACTTC,CASSYLIPGPQETQYF
TRBV11-2,once,TRBJ2-3,TRBD1,TGTGCCAGCAGCTTAGTCGGACAGGGAAGGATGTCAGTTACGCAGTATTTT,CASSLVGQGRMSVTQYF
TRBV6-5,.,TRBJ2-7,.,TGTGCCAGCAGTTACTCGGGTTCCTACGAGCAGTACTTC,CASSYSGSYEQYF
TRBV14,.,TRBJ1-6,.,TGTGCCAGCAGCCAAGAAGGAGGGGGTGATTCACCCCTCCACTTT,CASSQEGGGDSPLHF
TRBV19,.,TRBJ1-4,TRBD1,TGTGCCAGTACCTTAACAGGGGGGGGCCGGACTAGTGAAAAACTGTTTTTT,CASTLTGGGRTSEKLFF
TRBV13,once,TRBJ1-2,.,TGTGCCAGCAGCTTAATTGGTAGGGGTGACTATGGCTACACCTTC,CASSLIGRGDYGYTF
TRBV6-5,.,TRBJ1-2,TRBD1,TGTGCCAGCAGTTCACTATCGGGACAGGGCCTCGGCTACACCTTC,CASSSLSGQGLGYTF
TRBV6-5,once,TRBJ1-5,.,TGTGCCAGCAGTTCAGCGAGTGATAACTTTAATCAGCCCCAGCATTTT,CASSSASDNFNQPQHF
TRBV4-1,once,TRBJ1-2,.,TGCGCCAGCAGCCAAGTTTCAGAAGAAAACTATGGCTACACCTTC,CASSQVSEENYGYTF
TRBV29-1,.,TRBJ2-3,.,TGCAGCGCCTCTACAGGGGGGGGTACGCAGTATTTT,CSASTGGGTQYF
TRBV6-5,.,TRBJ1-2,TRBD1,TGTGCCAGCAGCTGGGACAGCTATGGCTACACCTTC,CASSWDSYGYTF
TRBV6-1,.,TRBJ1-2,TRBD1,TGTGCCAGCAGTGAAGCTGAGACAGGGACCTATGGCTACACCTTC,CASSEAETGTYGYTF
TRBV6-6,once,TRBJ2-1,.,TGTGCCAGCAGTTACTCCTACAATGAGCAGTTCTTC,CASSYSYNEQFF
TRBV6-5,once,TRBJ1-5,.,TGTGCCAGCAAAAACGGAGGGCTCAATCAGCCCCAGCATTTT,CASKNGGLNQPQHF
TRBV28,.,TRBJ1-6,.,TGTGCCAGCAGTTTTCAACTAAGTTCACCCCTCCACTTT,CASSFQLSSPLHF
TRBV19,.,TRBJ1-5,TRBD1,TGTGCCAGTAGTATAAAGACAGGGAGACAGCCCCAGCATTTT,CASSIKTGRQPQHF
TRBV20-1,.,TRBJ1-1,.,TGCAGTGCCTCTTACCGGTATGAAGCTTTCTTT,CSASYRYEAFF
TRBV30,once,TRBJ2-1,.,TGTGCCTGGAGTGTAGGGGGGGAGCAGTTCTTC,CAWSVGGEQFF
TRBV6-6,.,TRBJ2-1,TRBD2,TGTGCCAGCAGTCAAAAGCGGGGGGGCCGGTGGAATGAGCAGTTCTTC,CASSQKRGGRWNEQFF
TRBV7-9,.,TRBJ1-1,.,TGTGCCAGCAGCCTCATCGAGAACACTGAAGCTTTCTTT,CASSLIENTEAFF
TRBV15,.,TRBJ1-5,.,TGTGCCACCAGGGACAGCCTGAATCAGCCCCAGCATTTT,CATRDSLNQPQHF
TRBV11-2,.,TRBJ2-7,TRBD1,TGTGCCAGCAGCTTCACCGGGACAGGGGGCGGCGAGCAGTACTTC,CASSFTGTGGGEQYF
TRBV5-1,.,TRBJ2-5,TRBD1,TGCGCCAGCAGCCCAAATGGACAGGGGGCAGGCGAGACCCAGTACTTC,CASSPNGQGAGETQYF
TRBV2,once,TRBJ1-2,.,TGTGCCAACCATGTAAACTATGGCTACACCTTC,CANHVNYGYTF
TRBV27,.,TRBJ2-3,TRBD2,TGTGCCAGCAGTTTATCGTACCTAGCGGGGCCAGATACGCAGTATTTT,CASSLSYLAGPDTQYF
TRBV11-2,few,TRBJ2-3,TRBD2,TGTGCCAGCAGCCTAATAGCGGGAGGTAACACAGATACGCAGTATTTT,CASSLIAGGNTDTQYF
TRBV2,.,TRBJ2-1,.,TGTGCCAGCAAGGATGGGATGAGCTCCTACAATGAGCAGTTCTTC,CASKDGMSSYNEQFF
TRBV27,.,TRBJ2-3,.,TGTGCCAGCAGTTTCGTCCCTAGTACAGATACGCAGTATTTT,CASSFVPSTDTQYF
TRBV19,few,TRBJ1-4,.,TGTGCCAGTACTCGATCCGGGACAACCGAAAAACTGTTTTTT,CASTRSGTTEKLFF
TRBV9,.,TRBJ1-2,TRBD1,TGTGCCAGCAGCGGACAGGGGTTTGACTATGGCTACACCTTC,CASSGQGFDYGYTF
TRBV7-6,.,TRBJ2-2,.,TGTGCCAGCAGCTTAGCGTGGCAGCTCACCGGGGAGCTGTTTTTT,CASSLAWQLTGELFF